This T cell receptor beta chain was sequenced in a study of vaccination and CD4 T cells after COVID-19 (dated by TCRdb to the early 2020s). Regarding the complete study: Convalescent patients had a positive SARS-CoV-2 result on nasal swab PCR, and of these patients, fewer than ten had mild disease and one had severe disease. Control cultures used a CEFX viral epitope pool as positive control, an HIV-1 Nef peptide pool as negative control, or no peptide. Post-COVID blood samples were collected from convalescent patients a median of approximately 100 days after diagnosis, with a range of roughly 30 to 170 days. Six males and four females were included in the convalescent cohort, with two Hispanic individuals, seven Caucasians, two Asians and one multiracial person represented. Post-vaccine blood samples were obtained a median of approximately 74 days after the second vaccine dose, with a range of roughly 13 to 250 days. Participants got two doses of the Pfizer-BioNTech BNT162b2 vaccine (n=8) or two doses of the Moderna mRNA-1273 vaccine (n=2). Culture stimuli were overlapping spike peptide pools from SARS-CoV-2 and from the common cold coronaviruses HCoV-NL63, HCoV-OC43 and HCoV-229E. The spike-specific CD4+ TCR repertoire was compared before and after mRNA vaccination in approximately 9 COVID-19 convalescent patients and a few infection-naive healthy vaccine recipients.

CDR3 length: 15 amino acids, cysteine to phenylalanine. The CDR3 DNA has 45 bases and is translated from base 1. The germline V gene specifies SGHTA as CDR1 and FQGNSA as CDR2. Trimming removed 7 bases from V and 9 bases from J; the gene matches leave 13 bases unexplained. The research as a whole found: An increase in the median number of SARS-CoV-2-reactive clonotypes from more than 20 after infection to a few dozen after vaccination was observed, but the change was not found to be significant. In convalescent patients, a median around 90% of post-vaccine SARS-CoV-2-reactive clones were detected only after vaccination, suggesting vaccine-specific priming. The study included relatively few convalescent patients and did not analyze early timepoints after natural infection. In convalescent patients, nearly all vaccine-specific clones (304 of 307) were found to be mono-reactive for SARS-CoV-2 spike rather than cross-reactive with common cold coronaviruses.

For this clonotype: Its antigen specificity is not known. Base qualities are missing; no much larger clone stands one base away.

The library was obtained by PCR. DNA from cultured CD4+ T cells was subjected to TCR sequencing with the Oncomine TCR Beta short-read assay at the Johns Hopkins FTIC core. Genomic DNA was extracted from the cultured CD4+ T cells with the QIAamp micro DNA kit. The Oncomine TCR Beta libraries from cultured CD4+ T cells were pooled using unique dual indexes and then sequenced on an Illumina iSeq 100. The study's own analysis went as follows. Non-productive sequences were removed, and CDR3s that did not start with C, did not end with F or W, or were shorter than 7 amino acids were discarded. Antigen-specific clonotypes were identified using the MANAFEST web application through comparison of peptide-stimulated wells with reference and other culture wells. For a clone to be called positive, the clone needed an FDR below 0.05, an odds ratio above 5, and a productive frequency above 0.1% in at least two of three replicate wells. Cross-reactive clonotypes were defined as significantly expanded in both SARS-CoV-2 spike wells and at least one common cold coronavirus spike condition. Levenshtein distances (stringdist) and unrooted phylogenetic trees (ape) in R version 3.6.1 were used to assess CDR3 homology. TCRdb reanalyzed the raw reads on its own, using fastp at Q25 for trimming and MiXCR for clone calling, and kept in-frame beta chains. Each entry is one CDR3 protein sequence, shown with its most common DNA and genes. These V and J calls derive from TCRdb rather than the authors' analysis. For this sample the table gives under 20,000 distinct CDR3 sequences, of which more than 20% were detected only once. The top ten clones comprise roughly 8% of the sample.

What the treatment or condition label conveys for this sample: approximately 11-day PBMC culture with coronavirus spike peptide pools or control peptides (ViraFEST assay). The ViraFEST assay, used in the study, expanded antigen-specific T cells with peptide pools and then identified the expanded clonotypes through TCR sequencing. The convalescent patients' positive SARS-CoV-2 PCR tests were from March to December 2020, which was before the Alpha, Beta and Delta variants emerged in the United States. PBMCs were cultured at 1.5 million to 2 million per well in IMDM supplemented with 5% human AB serum and 9 to 10 IU/ml IL-2, with approximately 10 ug/ml peptide pools added. On days 3 and 7, half of the culture medium was replaced with fresh IL-2-containing medium. CD4+ T cells were isolated after around 11 days of culture through negative selection using the EasySep CD4+ T cell isolation kit. PBMCs were separated from whole blood using Ficoll-Paque Plus gradient centrifugation and then either used fresh or cryopreserved at -140C. Culture conditions were generally each tested in triplicate wells.

What was sequenced was cultured CD4+ T cells from blood. The sequence joins TRBV7-2 to TRBJ2-1, with 9 bases matching TRBD1. The source of this sequence is a human donor with COVID-19. In nucleotide form, the sequence is TGTGCCAGCAACTCCCGGGACAGGGTAGTCGGTGAGCAGTTCTTC. This yields the protein CASNSRDRVVGEQFF.